Listed below are T cell receptor beta chains from one sample, sequenced in a study of blood T cell repertoires in COVID-19. TCRdb keeps only in-frame clones here, not all; method: immunoSEQ multiplex PCR. The profile shows about 210,000 clones, around four fifths of them singletons. Specimen: peripheral blood. The source is a woman between 50 and 59 years old with acute or convalescent COVID-19. The CDR3 runs from the conserved cysteine through the conserved F or W. D genes are given only for firm matches. Expanded clones are given a class, and other clones once, few, many or no size at all.

v_call	d_call	clone_size	j_call	cdr3_nt	cdr3_aa
TRBV6-5	TRBD1	.	TRBJ2-7	TGTGCCAGCAGTCGGACAGGGGTCTCCTACGAGCAGTACTTC	CASSRTGVSYEQYF
TRBV18	.	.	TRBJ2-1	TGTGCCAGCTCACGACTTGGGGCAGCCTACAATGAGCAGTTCTTC	CASSRLGAAYNEQFF
TRBV7-2	TRBD1	.	TRBJ2-7	TGTGCCAGCAGCCCGACAGGGTTCGAGCAGTACTTC	CASSPTGFEQYF
TRBV4-1	TRBD2	.	TRBJ2-3	TGCGCCAGCAGCCAAGGCCCGGCGGGAGAGGTGGACACGCAGTATTTT	CASSQGPAGEVDTQYF
TRBV18	.	.	TRBJ2-2	TGTGCCAGCTCACTCTCCGAACTTCCCTCCGGGGAGCTGTTTTTT	CASSLSELPSGELFF
TRBV7-2	TRBD1	medium-sized	TRBJ1-1	TGTGCCAGCAGCTGGGGACAGTCAAACACTGAAGCTTTCTTT	CASSWGQSNTEAFF
TRBV30	.	.	TRBJ1-2	TGTGCCTGGGACGTACAGGGAGGCTACACCTTC	CAWDVQGGYTF
TRBV12-5	.	many	TRBJ2-3	TGTGCTAGTGGTTTGGTAGCGATCAAAGATACGCAGTATTTT	CASGLVAIKDTQYF
TRBV6-1	.	few	TRBJ1-2	TGTGCCAGCAGTGAACGAGGGCGCGACTATGGCTACACCTTC	CASSERGRDYGYTF
TRBV27	TRBD1	once	TRBJ1-3	TGTGCCAGTTCGACAGGGCCCTCTGGAAACACCATATATTTT	CASSTGPSGNTIYF
TRBV9	.	.	TRBJ1-4	TGTGCCAGCAGCGTAGAGGGGGATAGTGAAAAACTGTTTTTT	CASSVEGDSEKLFF